Each of the 25 T cell receptor beta chains below was sequenced from the same sample in a study of control samples from healthy donors and cancer patients. The assay was immunoSEQ multiplex PCR, and TCRdb's table has in-frame clones only and misses some. Here the sample spans under 80,000 clones, 94% being singletons. Material: blood. The receptor set was obtained from a woman in her 30s in good health.

The V and J genes are TRBV4-1 and TRBJ2-3, with D maybe TRBD2 (5 bases). Germline CDR1 MGHRA, CDR2 YSYEKL. This CDR3 is 15 amino acids long. Trimming left V 0 bases short and J 10 bases short, with 17 bases between. In DNA, the CDR3 is TGCGCCAGCAGCCAAGACAGACTCCCGGGAAGCCCGCAGTATTTT. It encodes CASSQDRLPGSPQYF.

This clone is a singleton in its sample. This chain links TRBV28 with TRBJ2-7; D is undetermined. Germline V lookup: CDR1 MDHEN, CDR2 SYDVKM. V shed 5 bases and J shed 0 bases, with 14 bases lying between them. The CDR3 has 15 amino acids. The DNA of the CDR3 is TGTGCCAGCAGTACCCCCGGGCCCTTCTCCTACGAGCAGTACTTC. Protein: CASSTPGPFSYEQYF.

The sample holds one count of this clone. The chain joins TRBV15 to TRBJ2-7; a weak D match, TRBD1 (5 bases). Per germline, CDR1 LNHNV and CDR2 YYDKDF (reference sequence). Trimming shortened V by 0 bases and J by 3 bases, and 12 bases separated the two germline ends. This CDR3 has 15 amino acids. DNA for the CDR3: TGTGCCACCAGCAGAGATCGAGGCAGGGACTACGAGCAGTACTTC. This encodes CATSRDRGRDYEQYF.

V is TRBV19 and J is TRBJ1-5; D might be TRBD1 (6 bases). Germline CDR1 reads LNHDA; CDR2 reads SQIVND (reference sequence). The CDR3 runs to 14 residues. V was pared by 7 bases and J by 12 bases, with 22 bases between. DNA of the CDR3: TGTGCCAGTACCCAAGGACAGATGATCAGAATCCAGCATTTT. Translating it yields CASTQGQMIRIQHF.

J is TRBJ2-1 and V is TRBV5-6; 7 nucleotides line up with TRBD2. The CDR3 is 12 amino acids. The V gene end was trimmed by 0 bases and the J gene end by 14 bases; junction bases not matched to a gene: 5. Germline assignment: CDR1 SGHDT and CDR2 YYEEEE. CDR3 sequence reads: CASSLGGLEEFF. CDR3 sequence (DNA): TGTGCCAGCAGCTTGGGTGGACTAGAGGAGTTCTTC.

The chain uses TRBV13 and TRBJ2-1, with 10 bases aligning to TRBD2. The CDR3 has 16 amino acids. Germline values: CDR1 PRHDT, CDR2 FYEKMQ (reference sequence). The ends lost 1 base at V and 6 bases at J; junction bases unmatched: 6. CDR3 in DNA: TGTGCCAGCAGCTTAGTAACAGCGGGGGGGCGCAATGAGCAGTTCTTC. As protein: CASSLVTAGGRNEQFF.

V and J are TRBV6-1 and TRBJ2-7; D remains unclear. Deletions cut 3 bases from V and 4 bases from J, with 13 bases between. Germline assignment: CDR1 MNHNS and CDR2 SASEGT. This CDR3 is 14 amino acids long. CDR3 in amino acids: CASSEGGAVYEQYF. The CDR3, as DNA: TGTGCCAGCAGTGAGGGTGGAGCCGTTTACGAGCAGTACTTC.

The chain combines TRBV10-2 with TRBJ2-5; TRBD1 is a possible D gene (5 bases). CDR3 length equals 14 residues. The germline V gene encodes CDR1 WSHSY and CDR2 SAAADI. Trimming pared 4 bases from V and 2 bases from J, leaving 11 bases between. This CDR3 is CASSGTQLQETQYF. The CDR3 nucleotides read TGCGCCAGCAGTGGGACACAGCTACAAGAGACCCAGTACTTC.

The J gene is TRBJ2-2, the V gene TRBV18; perhaps TRBD2 as D (7 bases). Between the trimmed V and J ends, which lost 6 bases and 0 bases, there was a span of 14 bases. The CDR3 runs 16 residues. CDR1 KGHSH and CDR2 LQKENI come from the germline V gene. CDR3 amino acids: CASSPSGGANTGELFF. CDR3 DNA sequence: TGTGCCAGCTCGCCCTCGGGGGGCGCGAACACCGGGGAGCTGTTTTTT.

The genes are TRBV7-3 and TRBJ2-3; 14 nucleotides line up with TRBD2. Trimming removed 1 base from V and 0 bases from J; junction bases left unmatched: 12. Per germline, CDR1 SGHTA and CDR2 FQGTGA. The CDR3 has 21 residues. CDR3 region: CASSLRLGNGLAGGSTDTQYF. The CDR3 DNA reads TGTGCCAGCAGCTTAAGGCTGGGGAATGGACTAGCGGGGGGAAGCACAGATACGCAGTATTTT.

The rearrangement uses TRBV7-9 and TRBJ1-4; no clear D gene. V gave up 4 bases and J gave up 1 base, with 16 bases separating them. The germline gives CDR1 SEHNR, CDR2 FQNEAQ (reference sequence). CDR3 size: 17 residues. The DNA of the CDR3 is TGTGCCAGCAGCTCCCCCTCTGCGGGGATAACTAATGAAAAACTGTTTTTT. Its translation: CASSSPSAGITNEKLFF.

The chain has TRBV27 and TRBJ1-3, with D hard to call. The V and J ends lost 6 bases and 0 bases respectively, with 6 bases between them. The CDR3 consists of 13 residues. Germline V gene sequence: CDR1 MNHEY, CDR2 SMNVEV (reference sequence). The CDR3 bases are TGTGCCAGCAGGGCGAGCTCTGGAAACACCATATATTTT. Amino acids: CASRASSGNTIYF.

The chain links TRBV2 to TRBJ1-2; D remains ambiguous. Trimming stripped 4 bases from V and 6 bases from J, with 6 bases between. Germline CDR1 SNHLY, CDR2 FYNNEI. This CDR3 has 11 amino acids. DNA of the CDR3: TGTGCCAGCAGTGTTGGGGATGGCTACACCTTC. This translates into CASSVGDGYTF. Based on the CDR3 plus reference TRBV2 and TRBJ1-2, the full variable domain is EPEVTQTPSHQVTQMGQEVILRCVPISNHLYFYWYRQILGQKVEFLVSFYNNEISEKSEIFDDQFSVERPDGSNFTLKIRSTKLEDSAMYFCASSVGDGYTFGSGTRLTVV.

The CDR3 protein is CASSQGQGANGYTF. In nucleotides, the CDR3 is TGTGCCAGCAGCCAAGGACAGGGGGCAAATGGCTACACCTTC. J is TRBJ1-2 and V is TRBV9, with TRBD1 matching 11 bases. The germline gives CDR1 SGDLS, CDR2 YYNGEE. The CDR3 loop spans 14 amino acids. The trim removed 4 bases at V and 6 bases at J, leaving 5 bases unmatched.

The chain recombines TRBV5-1 with TRBJ2-3; D gene ambiguous. V was cut by 0 bases and J by 1 base, with 12 bases left in between. The CDR3 contains 16 residues. CDR1 SGHRS and CDR2 YFSETQ come from the germline V gene. DNA for the CDR3: TGCGCCAGCAGCTTGGTTGCAGGTGGCCGCACAGATACGCAGTATTTT. Its translation: CASSLVAGGRTDTQYF.

This chain connects TRBV6-5 to TRBJ1-6; D remains unclear. From germline, CDR1 is MNHEY and CDR2 SVGAGI. The length of the CDR3 is 13 residues. The V and J ends lost 8 bases and 3 bases respectively, with 8 bases between them. For the CDR3, the DNA is TGTGCCAGCGACGTGAACTATAATTCACCCCTCCACTTT. Translation: CASDVNYNSPLHF.

This rearrangement joins TRBV3-1 (or the pseudogene TRBV3-2) to TRBJ1-1; D is unresolved. Trimming removed 4 bases from V and 4 bases from J, with 13 bases in between. CDR1 is LGHDT, CDR2 YNNKEL, per germline (reference sequence). The CDR3 extends over 14 amino acids. For the CDR3, the DNA is TGTGCCAGCAGCCTAACAGTGGCTCCCACTGAAGCTTTCTTT. It codes for CASSLTVAPTEAFF.

The genes are TRBV5-1 and TRBJ2-1; 12 nucleotides align to TRBD2. CDR1 is SGHRS, CDR2 YFSETQ, per germline. The CDR3 length is 17 residues. The trim removed 0 bases at V and 2 bases at J, leaving 3 bases unmatched. CDR3 region: CASSLVASGGAYNEQFF. CDR3 nucleotide sequence: TGCGCCAGCAGCTTGGTTGCTAGCGGGGGGGCCTACAATGAGCAGTTCTTC.

The gene calls are TRBV7-6 and TRBJ1-4; D might be TRBD1 (6 bases). This CDR3 is 14 amino acids long. The ends were cut back, 1 base at V and 7 bases at J, with 10 bases in the middle. Germline V gene lookup returns CDR1 SGHVS and CDR2 FNYEAQ. CDR3 DNA sequence: TGTGCCAGCAGCTTAGGGGGGGGCAGTGAAAAACTGTTTTTT. Translated: CASSLGGGSEKLFF.

This chain joins TRBV14 and TRBJ2-1; 9 bases align to TRBD1. This CDR3 contains 13 residues. V was clipped by 5 bases and J by 7 bases; unmatched bases: 3. From germline, CDR1 is SGHDN and CDR2 FVKESK. The CDR3 DNA reads TGTGCCAGCAGCATAGGGACAGGGAATGAGCAGTTCTTC. Residues: CASSIGTGNEQFF. Looking up the rest from reference TRBV14 and TRBJ2-1 gives the full variable domain: EAGVTQFPSHSVIEKGQTVTLRCDPISGHDNLYWYRRVMGKEIKFLLHFVKESKQDESGMPNNRFLAERTGGTYSTLKVQPAELEDSGVYFCASSIGTGNEQFFGPGTRLTVL.

The chain is built from TRBV30 and TRBJ1-4; 9 bases fit TRBD1. This CDR3 spans 14 amino acids. The V gene's germline CDR1 is GTSNPN and CDR2 SVGIG (reference sequence). V dropped 5 bases and J dropped 4; count of bases not matched to a gene: 5. CDR3 nucleotide sequence: TGTGCCTGGGGTGGGACAGGGTATAATGAAAAACTGTTTTTT. Residues: CAWGGTGYNEKLFF.

This clone was counted a single time. V usage is TRBV28 and J usage is TRBJ1-5, with 9 bases fitting TRBD1. Trimming removed 3 bases from V and 2 bases from J; junction bases left unmatched: 2. The CDR3 has 15 amino acids. From germline, CDR1 is MDHEN and CDR2 SYDVKM. Here the CDR3 reads CASSLWTGGNQPQHF. The CDR3 DNA follows: TGTGCCAGCAGTTTGTGGACAGGGGGCAATCAGCCCCAGCATTTT.

In the case of this clone: Other DNA sequences in the sample encode the same CDR3. V is TRBV5-6 and J is TRBJ2-2, with 9 positions matching TRBD2. The CDR3 sequence is 16 residues long. The ends lost 3 bases at V and 7 bases at J; junction bases unmatched: 10. From germline, CDR1 is SGHDT and CDR2 YYEEEE. The CDR3 here is CASSYIAGGLSGELFF. CDR3 bases: TGTGCCAGCAGCTATATCGCGGGGGGGCTGAGCGGGGAGCTGTTTTTT.

The chain has TRBV9 and TRBJ1-2; perhaps TRBD1 as D (5 bases). V was cut by 0 bases and J by 4 bases, with 13 bases left in between. Germline lookup yields CDR1 SGDLS and CDR2 YYNGEE. The CDR3 contains 15 residues. The CDR3 region has the DNA TGTGCCAGCAGCGTAGAAGGAGGGGCCTCCTATGGCTACACCTTC. Translated, it gives CASSVEGGASYGYTF. The variable domain in full, completed from reference TRBV9 and TRBJ1-2, reads DSGVTQTPKHLITATGQRVTLRCSPRSGDLSVYWYQQSLDQGLQFLIQYYNGEERAKGNILERFSAQQFPDLHSELNLSSLELGDSALYFCASSVEGGASYGYTFGSGTRLTVV.

V gene TRBV5-1 combines with J gene TRBJ2-3; 8 bases line up with TRBD2. The CDR3 covers 18 residues. J gave up 1 base and V 2 bases, and 12 bases lay outside the gene matches. CDR1 and CDR2 (germline): SGHRS, YFSETQ. The CDR3 region is CASSFQAGGRSGTDTQYF. The CDR3 DNA reads as TGCGCCAGCAGCTTCCAGGCGGGGGGCCGAAGCGGCACAGATACGCAGTATTTT.